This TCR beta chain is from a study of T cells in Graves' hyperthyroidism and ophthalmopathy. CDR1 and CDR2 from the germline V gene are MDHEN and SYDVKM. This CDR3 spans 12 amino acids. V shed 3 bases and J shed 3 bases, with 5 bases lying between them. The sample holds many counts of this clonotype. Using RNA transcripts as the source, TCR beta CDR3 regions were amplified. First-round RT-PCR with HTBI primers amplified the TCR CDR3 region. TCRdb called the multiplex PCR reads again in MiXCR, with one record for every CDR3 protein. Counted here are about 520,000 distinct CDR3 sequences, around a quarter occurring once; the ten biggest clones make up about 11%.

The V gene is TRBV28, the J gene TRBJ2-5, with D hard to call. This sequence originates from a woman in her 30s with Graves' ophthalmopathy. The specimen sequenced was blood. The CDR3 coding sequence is TGTGCCAGCAGTTTTCTAGAAGAGACCCAGTACTTC. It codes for CASSFLEETQYF.